This T cell receptor (beta chain) comes out of a study of blood T cell repertoires in COVID-19. Study-wide background: COVID-19 samples, acute and convalescent, were from the United States, Italy and Spain. Sources were T cells, B-cell-depleted T cells, or PBMCs; the material itself was cDNA or gDNA.

As handled by the study authors: The assay estimated nucleated cells by amplifying reference gene primers. TCRdb's copy holds only in-frame clones and misses some; the assay was immunoSEQ multiplex PCR. V and J calls and clone size are given by that table; D and trimming were obtained from the DNA. In the table there are over 120,000 clones, about four fifths of which are singletons. In this sample, this clone turned up once. The sample was peripheral blood. This TCR was sampled from a human donor in a cohort sampled during active COVID-19.

CDR3 nucleotide sequence: TGTGCCAGCAGCAAACTCCGGGACAGGGGAGTTGAGCAGTTCTTC. Its protein is CASSKLRDRGVEQFF. The rearrangement joins TRBV5-8 to TRBJ2-1, with 10 bases identical to TRBD1. Germline values: CDR1 SGHTS, CDR2 YDEGEE. The CDR3 totals 15 residues. J lost 9 bases, V lost 4 bases, and 10 bases had no gene match.